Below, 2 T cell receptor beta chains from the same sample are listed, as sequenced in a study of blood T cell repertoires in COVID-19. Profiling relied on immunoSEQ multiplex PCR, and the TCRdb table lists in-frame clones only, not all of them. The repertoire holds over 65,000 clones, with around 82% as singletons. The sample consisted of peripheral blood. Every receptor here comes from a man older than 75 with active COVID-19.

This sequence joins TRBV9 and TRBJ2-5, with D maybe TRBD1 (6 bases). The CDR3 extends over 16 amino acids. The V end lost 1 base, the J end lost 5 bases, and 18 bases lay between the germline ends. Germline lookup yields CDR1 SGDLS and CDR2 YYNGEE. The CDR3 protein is CASSVTPGQIRETQYF. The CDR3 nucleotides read TGTGCCAGCAGCGTAACTCCGGGACAAATTAGGGAGACCCAGTACTTC.

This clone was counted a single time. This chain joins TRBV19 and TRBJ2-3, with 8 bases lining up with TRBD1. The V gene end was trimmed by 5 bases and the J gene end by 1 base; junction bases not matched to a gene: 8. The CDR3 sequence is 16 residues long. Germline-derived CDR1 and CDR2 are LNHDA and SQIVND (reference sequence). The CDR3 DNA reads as TGTGCCAGTAGTGGCCCACCGGGACAGGGCACAGATACGCAGTATTTT. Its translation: CASSGPPGQGTDTQYF.